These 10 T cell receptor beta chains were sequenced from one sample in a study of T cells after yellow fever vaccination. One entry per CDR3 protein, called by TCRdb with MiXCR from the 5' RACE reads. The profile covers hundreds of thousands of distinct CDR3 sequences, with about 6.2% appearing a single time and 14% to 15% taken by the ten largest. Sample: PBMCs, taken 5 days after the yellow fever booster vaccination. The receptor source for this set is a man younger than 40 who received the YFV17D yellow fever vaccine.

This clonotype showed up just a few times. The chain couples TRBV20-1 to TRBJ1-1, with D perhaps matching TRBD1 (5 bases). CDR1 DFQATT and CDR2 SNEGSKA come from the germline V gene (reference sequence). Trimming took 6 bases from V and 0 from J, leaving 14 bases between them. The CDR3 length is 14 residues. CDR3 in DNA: TGCAGTGCGAGGAGTGGGGGGATGAACACTGAAGCTTTCTTT. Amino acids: CSARSGGMNTEAFF.

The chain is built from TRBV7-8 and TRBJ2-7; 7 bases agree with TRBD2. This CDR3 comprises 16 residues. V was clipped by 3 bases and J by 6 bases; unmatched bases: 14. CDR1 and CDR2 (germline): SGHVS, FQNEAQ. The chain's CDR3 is CASSFDWRAGVPEQYF. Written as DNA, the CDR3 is TGTGCCAGCAGCTTTGATTGGAGGGCGGGAGTCCCCGAGCAGTACTTC.

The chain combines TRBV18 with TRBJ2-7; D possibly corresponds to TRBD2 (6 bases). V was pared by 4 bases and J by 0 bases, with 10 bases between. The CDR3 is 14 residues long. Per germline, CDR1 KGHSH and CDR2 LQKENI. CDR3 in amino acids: CASSRGGTSYEQYF. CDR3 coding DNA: TGTGCCAGCTCACGTGGGGGGACCTCCTACGAGCAGTACTTC.

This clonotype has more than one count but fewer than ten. In DNA form, the CDR3 reads TGTGCCAGCAGCTCCACACTAACGGACTATGGCTACACCTTC. Translation: CASSSTLTDYGYTF. The chain uses TRBV7-9 and TRBJ1-2; no firm D call. Trimming took 4 bases from V and 3 from J, leaving 12 bases between them. The germline V gene has CDR1 SEHNR and CDR2 FQNEAQ (reference sequence). The length of the CDR3 is 14 residues.

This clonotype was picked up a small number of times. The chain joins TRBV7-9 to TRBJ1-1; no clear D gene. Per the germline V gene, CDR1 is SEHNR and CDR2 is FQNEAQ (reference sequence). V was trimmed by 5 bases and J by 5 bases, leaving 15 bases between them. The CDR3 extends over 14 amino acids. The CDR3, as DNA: TGTGCCAGCAGCGTCGGACGGCCCGTGACTGAAGCTTTCTTT. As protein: CASSVGRPVTEAFF.

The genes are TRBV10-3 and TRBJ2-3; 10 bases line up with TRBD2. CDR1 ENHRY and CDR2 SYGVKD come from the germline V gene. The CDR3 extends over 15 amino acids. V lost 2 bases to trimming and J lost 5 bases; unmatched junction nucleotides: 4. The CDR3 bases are TGTGCCATCAGTGAGAGGACTAGCGGCTTAGATACGCAGTATTTT. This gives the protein CAISERTSGLDTQYF.

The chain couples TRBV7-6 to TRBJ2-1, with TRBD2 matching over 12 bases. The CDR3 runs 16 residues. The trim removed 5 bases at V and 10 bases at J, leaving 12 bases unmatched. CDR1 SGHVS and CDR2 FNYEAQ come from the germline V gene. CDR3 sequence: CASSQAASGRAEEQFF. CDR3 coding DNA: TGTGCCAGCAGCCAAGCGGCTAGCGGGAGGGCCGAGGAGCAGTTCTTC.

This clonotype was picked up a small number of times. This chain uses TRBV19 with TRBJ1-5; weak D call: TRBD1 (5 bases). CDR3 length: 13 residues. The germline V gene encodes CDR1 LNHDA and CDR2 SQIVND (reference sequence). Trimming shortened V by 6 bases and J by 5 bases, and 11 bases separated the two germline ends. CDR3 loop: CASRQDSDQPQHF. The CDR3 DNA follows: TGTGCCAGTAGACAAGACAGCGATCAGCCCCAGCATTTT. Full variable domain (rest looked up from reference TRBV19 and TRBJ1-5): DGGITQSPKYLFRKEGQNVTLSCEQNLNHDAMYWYRQDPGQGLRLIYYSQIVNDFQKGDIAEGYSVSREKKESFPLTVTSAQKNPTAFYLCASRQDSDQPQHFGDGTRLSIL.

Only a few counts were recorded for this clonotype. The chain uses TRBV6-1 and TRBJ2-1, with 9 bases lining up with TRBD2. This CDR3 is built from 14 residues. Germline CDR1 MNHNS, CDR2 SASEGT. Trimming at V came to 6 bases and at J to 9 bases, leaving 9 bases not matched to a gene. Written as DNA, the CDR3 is TGTGCCAGCAGCCTAGCGGGGCTTTCCTCTGAGCAGTTCTTC. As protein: CASSLAGLSSEQFF.

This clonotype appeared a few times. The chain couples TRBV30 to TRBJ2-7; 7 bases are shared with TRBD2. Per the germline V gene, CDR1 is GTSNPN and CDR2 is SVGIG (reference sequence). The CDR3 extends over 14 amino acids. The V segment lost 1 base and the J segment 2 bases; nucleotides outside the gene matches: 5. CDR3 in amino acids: CAWSARLATYEQYF. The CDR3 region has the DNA TGTGCCTGGAGTGCGCGACTAGCCACCTACGAGCAGTACTTC.